Here is one TCR beta chain with its context. Its antigen is as yet unknown. This entry comes from a study of T cells in localized non-small cell lung cancer. Data came from immunoSEQ multiplex PCR; TCRdb stores just in-frame clones and leaves some out. The sample carries some 21,000 clones, 75% to 95% recorded once. The study, taken as a whole, reports: T cell clonality was highest in uninvolved adjacent lung, above tumor.

Germline V gene lookup returns CDR1 SGHTA and CDR2 FQGNSA. The CDR3 covers 16 residues. Trimming took 1 base from V and 2 from J, leaving 13 bases between them. This clonotype was sampled from a woman aged 40-69 years with stage I lung adenocarcinoma. The rearrangement links TRBV7-2 to TRBJ2-3; D perhaps matches TRBD2 (6 bases). The specimen comprised peripheral blood, sampled before any cancer treatment. CDR3 residues: CASSLESGLTTDTQYF. For the CDR3, the DNA is TGTGCCAGCAGCTTAGAGAGCGGGCTTACCACAGATACGCAGTATTTT. The variable domain in full, completed from reference TRBV7-2 and TRBJ2-3, reads GAGVSQSPSNKVTEKGKDVELRCDPISGHTALYWYRQSLGQGLEFLIYFQGNSAPDKSGLPSDRFSAERTGGSVSTLTIQRTQQEDSAVYLCASSLESGLTTDTQYFGPGTRLTVL.